This is a list of T cell receptor beta chains from one sample in a study of early T cells in non-severe SARS-CoV-2 infection. TCRdb itself ran the 5' RACE reads through MiXCR, one entry per CDR3 protein. This table has around 70,000 distinct CDR3 sequences, around 8.7% appearing once. Sequencing was carried out using whole blood. These TCRs come from an adult who was a healthcare worker with PCR-confirmed SARS-CoV-2 infection or an uninfected control (not recorded which). Both conserved end residues are part of each CDR3. Each record gives: D gene, J gene, V gene, clone size, CDR3 DNA, CDR3 protein. The D gene is left open where the match is weak. Size tells how often a clone was seen (once, few, many) or the class of an expanded clone, and some rows leave it out.

.,TRBJ1-2,TRBV7-2,few,TGTGCCAGCAGCTTAGGCAGGGTTAACTATGGCTACACCTTC,CASSLGRVNYGYTF
TRBD1,TRBJ2-7,TRBV27,few,TGTGCCAGCAGCGCCGGGACAGGGCCCTACGAGCAGTACTTC,CASSAGTGPYEQYF
.,TRBJ1-1,TRBV20-1,.,TGCAGTGCGGCCCCCCGGGGGCGAGCTGAAGCTTTCTTT,CSAAPRGRAEAFF
TRBD2,TRBJ2-1,TRBV9,.,TGTGCCAGCAGCACCCTAGCGGGAGTAGAACGGGGTGAGCAGTTCTTC,CASSTLAGVERGEQFF
TRBD2,TRBJ2-5,TRBV29-1,once,TGCAGCGCCTCCTCGGCAGGGAGGGGAGAGACCCAGTACTTC,CSASSAGRGETQYF
.,TRBJ2-1,TRBV2,.,TGTGCCAGCGGACTGTACAATGAGCAGTTCTTC,CASGLYNEQFF
.,TRBJ1-5,TRBV28,many,TGTGCCAGCACCCTAGGCTCTAACAATCAGCCCCAGCATTTT,CASTLGSNNQPQHF
.,TRBJ2-7,TRBV5-1,many,TGCGCCAGCAGCTTACAGAGCTCCTACGAGCAGTACTTC,CASSLQSSYEQYF
TRBD2,TRBJ2-1,TRBV27,few,TGTGCCAGCAGTTTTAGCGGGGGGACCTACAATGAGCAGTTCTTC,CASSFSGGTYNEQFF
.,TRBJ2-3,TRBV5-1,.,TGCGCCAGCAGCCCAAATACTAGATTTAGGACAGATACGCAGTATTTT,CASSPNTRFRTDTQYF
TRBD1,TRBJ2-2,TRBV18,.,TGTGCCAGCTCACCACTTCCCGGACAGGGGAACACCGGGGAGCTGTTTTTT,CASSPLPGQGNTGELFF
.,TRBJ2-2,TRBV29-1,.,TGCAGCGTTCCGGCAGGGGGGTCCACCGGGGAGCTGTTTTTT,CSVPAGGSTGELFF
.,TRBJ2-7,TRBV20-1,.,TGCAGTGCTAGATCGGACTCCGAGCAGTACTTC,CSARSDSEQYF
.,TRBJ2-4,TRBV7-2,few,TGTGCCAGCAGCCCGGGGACCGGCGGAGGGGACATTCAGTACTTC,CASSPGTGGGDIQYF
TRBD1,TRBJ1-1,TRBV6-1,.,TGTGCCAGCAGAACTGGACAGGGGGCGAACACTGAAGCTTTCTTT,CASRTGQGANTEAFF
.,TRBJ2-6,TRBV28,.,TGTGCCAGCAGTTTATCGGCCAGCTCTGGGGCCAACGTCCTGACTTTC,CASSLSASSGANVLTF
TRBD2,TRBJ2-5,TRBV20-1,.,TGCAGTGCTAGGGTTAGCGGGAGATTGGAGACCCAGTACTTC,CSARVSGRLETQYF
TRBD2,TRBJ2-5,TRBV18,.,TGTGCCAGCTCACCGATCCTAGCGGGGAGGCAGACCCAGTACTTC,CASSPILAGRQTQYF
TRBD1,TRBJ1-1,TRBV6-5,.,TGTGCCAGCACCCCGACAGGGAGTGGCACTGAAGCTTTCTTT,CASTPTGSGTEAFF
.,TRBJ2-2,TRBV3-1,few,TGTGCCAGCAGCCAAGATGGCGGGAACACCGGGGAGCTGTTTTTT,CASSQDGGNTGELFF
TRBD2,TRBJ2-3,TRBV6-2/TRBV6-3,few,TGTGCCAGCAGTCCCCGAGGAGCGGGAGCCCCAGATACGCAGTATTTT,CASSPRGAGAPDTQYF
TRBD2,TRBJ2-2,TRBV9,few,TGTGCCAGCAGCGCCGGACTAGCGGGAGGGACCGGGGAGCTGTTTTTT,CASSAGLAGGTGELFF
.,TRBJ2-3,TRBV18,.,TGTGCCAGCTCACCACCTAGACTAGTGGCTAGCACAGATACGCAGTATTTT,CASSPPRLVASTDTQYF
.,TRBJ1-1,TRBV29-1,many,TGCAGCGTTGAAGTAGGGGATCGAGCTTTCTTT,CSVEVGDRAFF
.,TRBJ1-1,TRBV20-1,many,TGCAGTGCTAGAGTACAGGGAGGTGTGAACACTGAAGCTTTCTTT,CSARVQGGVNTEAFF
.,TRBJ1-5,TRBV6-1,.,TGTGCCAGCAGCCTCCTCCAGGGCCAGCCCCAGCATTTT,CASSLLQGQPQHF
.,TRBJ2-4,TRBV11-3,.,TGTGCCAGCAGCTTAGGTGGAGAGGACGGCATTCAGTACTTC,CASSLGGEDGIQYF
.,TRBJ2-1,TRBV28,.,TGTGCCAGCAGTTTATTAATCGGGGATGAGCAGTTCTTC,CASSLLIGDEQFF
TRBD2,TRBJ2-2,TRBV7-9,few,TGTGCCAGCAGGACGGGACTAGCGGGACCCGGCACCGGGGAGCTGTTTTTT,CASRTGLAGPGTGELFF
.,TRBJ2-7,TRBV7-2,many,TGTGCCAGCACCCAGGGGGGGGCGCAGTACGAGCAGTACTTC,CASTQGGAQYEQYF
.,TRBJ2-1,TRBV20-1,many,TGCAGTGCTAGTGGCAGGGAGTACAATGAGCAGTTCTTC,CSASGREYNEQFF
TRBD2,TRBJ2-3,TRBV2,.,TGTGCCAGCAGCGCCGGGACTAGGGGGGATACGCAGTATTTT,CASSAGTRGDTQYF
.,TRBJ2-5,TRBV20-1,many,TGCAGTGCTAGAGATCCAGGGAGAGAGACCCAGTACTTC,CSARDPGRETQYF
TRBD2,TRBJ2-3,TRBV28,.,TGTGCCAGCAGCCAAATAGAAACCCTAGCGGGAGGCGCAGATACGCAGTATTTT,CASSQIETLAGGADTQYF
.,TRBJ2-7,TRBV11-2,few,TGTGCCAGCAGCTTAGATAACGGCAGGGGCTACGAGCAGTACTTC,CASSLDNGRGYEQYF
.,TRBJ2-3,TRBV29-1,few,TGCAGCGACACTTGGCGGGGTGCGAGTACAGATACGCAGTATTTT,CSDTWRGASTDTQYF
TRBD1,TRBJ1-6,TRBV12-5,few,TGTGCTAGTGGTTTGGCCATCCGGGACAGGTCGAATTCACCCCTCCACTTT,CASGLAIRDRSNSPLHF
.,TRBJ2-2,TRBV24-1,many,TGTGCCACCAGTGATTTCAAGACGTGGGAGCTGTTTTTT,CATSDFKTWELFF
TRBD1,TRBJ2-7,TRBV7-9,many,TGTGCCAGCAGCTCCAGGACAGGGTCCTACGAGCAGTACTTC,CASSSRTGSYEQYF
TRBD2,TRBJ2-3,TRBV19,.,TGTGCCAGTAGTTTCCGGACTAGCGCCGGCACAGATACGCAGTATTTT,CASSFRTSAGTDTQYF
.,TRBJ2-2,TRBV5-1,few,TGCGCCAGCAGCCCGCAAACGAACACCGGGGAGCTGTTTTTT,CASSPQTNTGELFF
TRBD1,TRBJ2-3,TRBV24-1,many,TGTGCCACCGGGACAGGGGGCACAGATACGCAGTATTTT,CATGTGGTDTQYF
.,TRBJ2-7,TRBV6-2/TRBV6-3,.,TGTGCCAGCAGAGGACCAGCGTGGGAGCAGTACTTC,CASRGPAWEQYF
.,TRBJ1-5,TRBV7-9,few,TGTGCCAGCAGTGGGCCCGCCCCAAAGCCCCAGCATTTT,CASSGPAPKPQHF
.,TRBJ2-3,TRBV7-3,.,TGTGCCAGCAGCTTAACGGGGGCGGAATCCAGCACAGATACGCAGTATTTT,CASSLTGAESSTDTQYF
TRBD1,TRBJ2-7,TRBV7-9,few,TGTGCCAGCAGCTTAGCCCGGACAGGGGCTCGCGAGCAGTACTTC,CASSLARTGAREQYF
TRBD2,TRBJ2-3,TRBV7-8,.,TGTGCCAGCAGCTACGGGGTTAGCGGGAGCGTCGATACGCAGTATTTT,CASSYGVSGSVDTQYF
TRBD1,TRBJ2-7,TRBV20-1,many,TGCAGTGGGGACAGGGCACCGGACGAGCAGTACTTC,CSGDRAPDEQYF
.,TRBJ1-5,TRBV20-1,few,TGCAGTGCTCAGACCGGGACGGATAATCAGCCCCAGCATTTT,CSAQTGTDNQPQHF
.,TRBJ2-1,TRBV28,many,TGTGCCAGCAGTTTAGACAGAAACAATGAGCAGTTCTTC,CASSLDRNNEQFF
.,TRBJ1-3,TRBV12-3/TRBV12-4,few,TGTGCCAGCACGATGGAGGCAAACACCATATATTTT,CASTMEANTIYF
TRBD2,TRBJ2-1,TRBV9,many,TGTGCCAGCAGCCTTACTAGCGGGATCTACAATGAGCAGTTCTTC,CASSLTSGIYNEQFF
TRBD2,TRBJ2-1,TRBV29-1,.,TGCAGCGTCGAACGGGACTACCGAGGCAATGAGCAGTTCTTC,CSVERDYRGNEQFF
.,TRBJ1-6,TRBV6-5,many,TGTGCCAGCAGGCAGGCGGCTGGATCACCCCTCCACTTT,CASRQAAGSPLHF
.,TRBJ2-2,TRBV5-4,.,TGTGCCAGCAGTCTTCCTAGCGATCTCACCGGGGAGCTGTTTTTT,CASSLPSDLTGELFF